The present T cell receptor beta chain was sequenced within a study of T-cell memory formation after mild COVID-19. As for the study in general: Largely, TCR clusters stayed within a single donor.

Findings and caveats of the study: Nothing confirmed that second-wave clones peaking on day 37 were specific for SARS-CoV-2. The finding that pre-infection memory included some responding clones suggested that cross-reactive memory joined.

The CDR3 sequence is 14 residues long. V was shortened by 1 base and J by 0 bases, with 8 bases between the two germline ends. Germline values: CDR1 SGHRS, CDR2 YFSETQ. Researchers used 5'RACE with constant-segment primers to make TCR alpha and TCR beta cDNA libraries that carry sample barcodes and UMIs. TCRdb re-analysed the 5' RACE reads in MiXCR, keeping a single row per CDR3 protein. This sample has hundreds of thousands of distinct CDR3 sequences, with 12% to 15% found just once. This clonotype came up many times. Its antigen is unidentified. The rearrangement links TRBV5-1 to TRBJ2-7, with D possibly matching TRBD2 (7 bases). The TCR comes from a man younger than 30 who had mild COVID-19 (a few samples of this study predate the infection). Cell type and time point are not known. The sample was PBMCs or a T cell subset sorted from them (not recorded which). CDR3 DNA: TGCGCCAGCAGCTTGCGGGGGGCCTCCTACGAGCAGTACTTC. Translation: CASSLRGASYEQYF.